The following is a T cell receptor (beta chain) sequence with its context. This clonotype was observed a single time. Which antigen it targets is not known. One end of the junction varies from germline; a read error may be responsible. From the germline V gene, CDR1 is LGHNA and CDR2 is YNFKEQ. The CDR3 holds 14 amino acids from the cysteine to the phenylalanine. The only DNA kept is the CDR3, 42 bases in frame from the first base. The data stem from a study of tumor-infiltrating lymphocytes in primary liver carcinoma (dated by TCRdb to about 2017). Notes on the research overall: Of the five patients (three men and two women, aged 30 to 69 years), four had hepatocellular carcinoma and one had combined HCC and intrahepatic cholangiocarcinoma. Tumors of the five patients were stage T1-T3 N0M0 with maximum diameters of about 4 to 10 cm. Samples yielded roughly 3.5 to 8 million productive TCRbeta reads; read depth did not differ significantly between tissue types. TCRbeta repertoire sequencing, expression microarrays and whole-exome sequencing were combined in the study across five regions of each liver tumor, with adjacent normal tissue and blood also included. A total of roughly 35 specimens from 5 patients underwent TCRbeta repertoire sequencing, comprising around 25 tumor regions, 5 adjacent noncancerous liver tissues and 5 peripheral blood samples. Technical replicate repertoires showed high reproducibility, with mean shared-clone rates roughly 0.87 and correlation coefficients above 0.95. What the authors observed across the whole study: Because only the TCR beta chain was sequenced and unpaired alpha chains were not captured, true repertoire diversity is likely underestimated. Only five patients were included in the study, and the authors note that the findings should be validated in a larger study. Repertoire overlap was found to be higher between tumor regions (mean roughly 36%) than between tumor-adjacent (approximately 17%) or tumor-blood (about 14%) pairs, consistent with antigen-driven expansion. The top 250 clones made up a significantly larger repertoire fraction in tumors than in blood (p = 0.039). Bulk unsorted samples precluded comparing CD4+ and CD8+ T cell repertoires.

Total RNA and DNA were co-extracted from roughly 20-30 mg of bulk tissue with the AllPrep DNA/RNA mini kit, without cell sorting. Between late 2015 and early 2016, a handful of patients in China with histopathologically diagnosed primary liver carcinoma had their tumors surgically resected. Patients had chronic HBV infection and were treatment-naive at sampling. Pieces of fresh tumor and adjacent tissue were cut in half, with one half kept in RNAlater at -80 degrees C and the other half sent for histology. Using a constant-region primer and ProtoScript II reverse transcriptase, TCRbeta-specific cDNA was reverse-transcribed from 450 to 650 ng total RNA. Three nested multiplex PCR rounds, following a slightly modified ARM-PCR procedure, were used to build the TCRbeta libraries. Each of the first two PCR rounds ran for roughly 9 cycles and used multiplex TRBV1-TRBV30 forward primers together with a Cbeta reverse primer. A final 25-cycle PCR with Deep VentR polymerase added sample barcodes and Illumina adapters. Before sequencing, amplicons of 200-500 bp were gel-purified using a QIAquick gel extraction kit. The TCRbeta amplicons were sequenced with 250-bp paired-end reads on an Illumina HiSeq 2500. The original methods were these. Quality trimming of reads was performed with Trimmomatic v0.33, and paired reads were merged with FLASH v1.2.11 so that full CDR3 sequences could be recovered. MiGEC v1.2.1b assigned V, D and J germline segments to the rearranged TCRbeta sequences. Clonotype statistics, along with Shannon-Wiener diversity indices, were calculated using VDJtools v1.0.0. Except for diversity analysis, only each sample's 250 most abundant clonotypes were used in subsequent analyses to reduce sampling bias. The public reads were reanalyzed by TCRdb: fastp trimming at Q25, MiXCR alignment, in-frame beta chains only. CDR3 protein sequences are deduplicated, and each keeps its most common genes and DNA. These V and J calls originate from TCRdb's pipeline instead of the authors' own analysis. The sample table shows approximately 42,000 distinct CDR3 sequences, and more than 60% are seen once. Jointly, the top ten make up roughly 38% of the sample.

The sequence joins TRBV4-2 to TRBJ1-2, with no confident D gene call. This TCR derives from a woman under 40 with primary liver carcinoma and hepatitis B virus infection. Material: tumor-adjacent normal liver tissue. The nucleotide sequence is TGTACCAGCAGCCGAACAGAGTCTGCCTATGGCTACACCTTC. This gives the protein CTSSRTESAYGYTF.